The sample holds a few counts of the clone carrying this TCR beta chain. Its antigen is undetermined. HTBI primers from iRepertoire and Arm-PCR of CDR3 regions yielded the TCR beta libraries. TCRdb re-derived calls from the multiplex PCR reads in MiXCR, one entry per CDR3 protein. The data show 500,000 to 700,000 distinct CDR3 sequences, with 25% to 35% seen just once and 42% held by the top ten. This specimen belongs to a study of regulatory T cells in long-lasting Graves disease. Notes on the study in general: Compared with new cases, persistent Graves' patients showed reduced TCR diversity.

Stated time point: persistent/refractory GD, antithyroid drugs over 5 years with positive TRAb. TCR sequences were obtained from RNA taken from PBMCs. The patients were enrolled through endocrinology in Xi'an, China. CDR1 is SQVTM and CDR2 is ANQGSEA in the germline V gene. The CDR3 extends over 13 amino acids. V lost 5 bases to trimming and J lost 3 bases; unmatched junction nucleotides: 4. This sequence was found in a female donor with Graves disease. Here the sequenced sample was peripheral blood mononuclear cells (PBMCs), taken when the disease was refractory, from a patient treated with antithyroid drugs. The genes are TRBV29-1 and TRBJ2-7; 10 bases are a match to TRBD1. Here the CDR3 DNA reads TGCAGCGTTTTCTGGACAGGGGGCTACGAGCAGTACTTC. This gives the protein CSVFWTGGYEQYF.